This is a list of T cell receptor beta chains from one sample in a study of shared clonotypes between healthy human individuals. Sequencing was performed with immunoSEQ multiplex PCR; in TCRdb, only in-frame clones are kept and a portion is missing. Among hundreds of thousands of clones listed, approximately 97% were seen once. The sample comprised naive CD4+ T cells sorted from blood. The source of these receptors is a woman in her twenties or thirties in good health. Each CDR3 is given with its conserved first and last residue. The order of the fields is J gene, clone size, V gene, D gene, CDR3 protein, CDR3 DNA. A D gene is named only where the DNA matches it firmly. Only some rows state a clone size, as once, few, many or a class for expanded clones.

TRBJ1-1 | NA | TRBV7-9 | NA | CASSLAGVVQAFF | TGTGCCAGCAGCTTAGCCGGGGTGGTTCAAGCTTTCTTT
TRBJ2-1 | NA | TRBV7-2 | NA | CASSSGGEQFF | TGTGCCAGCAGCTCGGGTGGAGAGCAGTTCTTC
TRBJ2-1 | NA | TRBV5-1 | TRBD2 | CASSLASGPNEQFF | TGCGCCAGCAGCTTGGCTAGCGGGCCCAATGAGCAGTTCTTC
TRBJ1-5 | NA | TRBV15 | NA | CATEQDPNSNQPQHF | TGTGCCACCGAACAGGACCCTAATAGCAATCAGCCCCAGCATTTT
TRBJ2-7 | once | TRBV18 | NA | CASSPPGSDEQYF | TGTGCCAGCTCACCACCGGGGTCGGACGAGCAGTACTTC
TRBJ1-1 | NA | TRBV19 | NA | CASSIRENTEAFF | TGTGCCAGTAGTATACGCGAGAACACTGAAGCTTTCTTT
TRBJ1-5 | NA | TRBV6-6 | TRBD1 | CASRSGTGASHQPQHF | TGTGCCAGCAGGAGCGGGACAGGCGCTTCACATCAGCCCCAGCATTTT
TRBJ1-2 | NA | TRBV28 | NA | CASSLGELYGYTF | TGTGCCAGCAGTTTGGGGGAACTCTATGGCTACACCTTC
TRBJ2-3 | NA | TRBV2 | TRBD2 | CASRGTSGIRTDTQYF | TGTGCCAGCAGAGGGACTAGCGGGATCCGCACAGATACGCAGTATTTT
TRBJ2-5 | once | TRBV5-1 | NA | CASSLVAGKETQYF | TGCGCCAGCAGCTTGGTTGCGGGTAAAGAGACCCAGTACTTC
TRBJ2-3 | NA | TRBV28 | TRBD2 | CASTHRSGSADTQYF | TGTGCCAGCACGCACCGTAGCGGGAGTGCAGATACGCAGTATTTT
TRBJ1-5 | NA | TRBV5-6 | TRBD1 | CASSWWTGAVNQPQHF | TGTGCCAGCAGCTGGTGGACAGGGGCCGTCAATCAGCCCCAGCATTTT
TRBJ2-7 | NA | TRBV30 | TRBD2 | CAWSGEQRQAGGYYEQYF | TGTGCCTGGAGCGGGGAACAGAGACAAGCGGGAGGGTACTACGAGCAGTACTTC
TRBJ1-1 | NA | TRBV28 | NA | CASGWVTEAFF | TGTGCCAGCGGGTGGGTCACTGAAGCTTTCTTT
TRBJ2-2 | NA | TRBV7-9 | NA | CASSRSTGANTGELFF | TGTGCCAGCAGCCGTTCGACGGGAGCGAACACCGGGGAGCTGTTTTTT
TRBJ2-6 | once | TRBV5-4 | TRBD1 | CASSQGTVKISGANVLTF | TGTGCCAGCAGCCAGGGGACAGTAAAAATCTCTGGGGCCAACGTCCTGACTTTC
TRBJ2-7 | NA | TRBV5-5 | TRBD1 | CASSPRSGDRAYEQYF | TGTGCCAGCAGCCCTCGGTCGGGGGACAGGGCCTACGAGCAGTACTTC
TRBJ1-1 | NA | TRBV28 | NA | CASSKLRAMNTEAFF | TGTGCCAGCAGTAAACTGAGGGCCATGAACACTGAAGCTTTCTTT
TRBJ2-5 | NA | TRBV6-5 | NA | CATLAQETQYF | TGTGCCACCCTTGCGCAGGAGACCCAGTACTTC
TRBJ2-7 | NA | TRBV5-1 | NA | CASSDPKSSYEQYF | TGCGCCAGCAGCGATCCCAAAAGCTCCTACGAGCAGTACTTC
TRBJ1-5 | NA | TRBV11-2 | NA | CASSLGEDQPQHF | TGTGCCAGCAGCTTAGGAGAGGATCAGCCCCAGCATTTT
TRBJ2-3 | NA | TRBV10-3 | TRBD1 | CAISESTGGITDTQYF | TGTGCCATCAGTGAGTCAACAGGGGGGATCACAGATACGCAGTATTTT
TRBJ1-6 | NA | TRBV14 | NA | CASSQKTVGNSPLHF | TGTGCCAGCAGCCAGAAGACAGTGGGCAATTCACCCCTCCACTTT
TRBJ2-7 | NA | TRBV5-4 | NA | CASSSDSYEQYF | TGTGCCAGCAGCTCTGACAGCTACGAGCAGTACTTC
TRBJ1-1 | NA | TRBV29-1 | TRBD1 | CSVEDLVTGTGLYTEAFF | TGCAGCGTTGAAGACCTTGTGACAGGGACGGGGTTATACACTGAAGCTTTCTTT
TRBJ2-1 | NA | TRBV5-1 | NA | CASSLLAESHEQFF | TGCGCCAGCAGCCTCCTGGCGGAGAGCCATGAGCAGTTCTTC
TRBJ2-3 | NA | TRBV30 | TRBD2 | CAWVLGGLAGADTQYF | TGTGCCTGGGTTCTGGGGGGACTAGCGGGAGCAGATACGCAGTATTTT
TRBJ2-1 | NA | TRBV5-1 | NA | CASSPGPARDNEQFF | TGCGCCAGCAGCCCCGGACCGGCTCGCGACAATGAGCAGTTCTTC
TRBJ2-3 | NA | TRBV19 | NA | CASSKDSLFAGGRAADTQYF | TGTGCCAGTAGTAAGGACAGCCTCTTCGCTGGCGGGAGAGCTGCAGATACGCAGTATTTT
TRBJ1-3 | NA | TRBV23-1 | NA | CASSLEGLPAGNTIYF | TGCGCCAGCAGTCTGGAGGGACTGCCGGCTGGAAACACCATATATTTT
TRBJ1-1 | once | TRBV19 | NA | CASSTHTGRVGEAFF | TGTGCCAGTAGTACTCACACAGGGCGAGTAGGTGAAGCTTTCTTT
TRBJ1-5 | NA | TRBV30 | NA | CAWSGGGLAQHF | TGTGCCTGGAGCGGGGGGGGTCTGGCCCAGCATTTT
TRBJ2-1 | NA | TRBV4-1 | NA | CASSHRARADEQFF | TGCGCCAGCAGCCATAGGGCCCGAGCCGATGAGCAGTTCTTC
TRBJ2-1 | once | TRBV25-1 | NA | CASSEVDGTNSYNEQFF | TGTGCCAGCAGTGAGGTGGACGGGACGAACTCCTACAATGAGCAGTTCTTC
TRBJ1-5 | NA | TRBV6-1 | NA | CASSVPGLGQPQHF | TGTGCCAGCAGTGTGCCAGGATTAGGGCAGCCCCAGCATTTT
TRBJ1-5 | NA | TRBV2 | NA | CASSEFLQPQHF | TGTGCCAGCAGTGAATTCCTTCAGCCCCAGCATTTT
TRBJ2-2 | NA | TRBV7-3 | TRBD2 | CASSLAGGGTGELFF | TGTGCCAGCAGTTTAGCGGGAGGAGGGACCGGGGAGCTGTTTTTT
TRBJ2-1 | NA | TRBV10-1 | TRBD2 | CASSELRGRPFNEQFF | TGCGCCAGCAGTGAGTTGCGCGGGAGACCCTTCAATGAGCAGTTCTTC
TRBJ2-1 | NA | TRBV5-1 | NA | CASSMDTTSQFF | TGCGCCAGCAGCATGGACACAACAAGCCAATTCTTC
TRBJ2-7 | NA | TRBV18 | TRBD1 | CASSQQDREASYEQYF | TGTGCCAGCTCACAACAGGACAGGGAGGCATCCTACGAGCAGTACTTC
TRBJ1-1 | NA | TRBV29-1 | NA | CSVGGHMDTEAFF | TGCAGCGTGGGGGGACACATGGACACTGAAGCTTTCTTT
TRBJ2-2 | NA | TRBV27 | NA | CASRATNTGELFF | TGTGCCAGCAGAGCCACGAACACCGGGGAGCTGTTTTTT
TRBJ2-3 | once | TRBV10-1 | NA | CASTRATDTQYF | TGCGCCAGCACGCGGGCCACAGATACGCAGTATTTT
TRBJ2-1 | NA | TRBV7-2 | TRBD2 | CASSLGGLLYNEQFF | TGTGCCAGCAGCCTTGGGGGACTACTCTACAATGAGCAGTTCTTC
TRBJ2-1 | NA | TRBV10-3 | TRBD2 | CAVTSGSGNEQFF | TGTGCCGTAACTAGCGGGAGTGGCAATGAGCAGTTCTTC
TRBJ2-5 | NA | TRBV19 | NA | CASSSGEALKTQYF | TGTGCCAGTAGTAGTGGGGAGGCACTCAAGACCCAGTACTTC
TRBJ2-7 | NA | TRBV11-2 | NA | CASSLRTPYEQYF | TGTGCCAGCAGCTTACGGACCCCTTACGAGCAGTACTTC
TRBJ2-6 | NA | TRBV5-1 | NA | CASSKDVGANVLTF | TGCGCCAGCAGCAAGGACGTTGGGGCCAACGTCCTGACTTTC
TRBJ1-6 | NA | TRBV28 | NA | CASSLHGAGLGYNSPLHF | TGTGCCAGCAGTTTACATGGAGCAGGACTAGGGTATAATTCACCCCTCCACTTT
TRBJ2-3 | NA | TRBV5-1 | TRBD2 | CASSNGLATDTQYF | TGCGCCAGCAGTAACGGACTAGCGACAGATACGCAGTATTTT
TRBJ2-5 | NA | TRBV9 | NA | CASSRGTGGETQYF | TGTGCCAGCAGCCGAGGGACGGGTGGGGAGACCCAGTACTTC